This entry lists 15 T cell receptor beta chains sequenced from one sample in a study of identifying expanded T cells in peripheral blood. The data were produced by immunoSEQ multiplex PCR, yet TCRdb's version contains in-frame clones alone and is incomplete. This sample has around 95,000 clones, with 88% found just once. Sequences were obtained from blood. The receptors derive from a person between 18 and 75 years old in good health.

The V call is TRBV29-1, the J call TRBJ1-3; D not resolved. The CDR3 contains 14 residues. Germline V CDR1 and CDR2: SQVTM, ANQGSEA. V lost 4 bases and J 2 bases, leaving 12 bases between the germline ends. The CDR3 sequence: CSVGGVLPGNTIYF. The CDR3 nucleotides read TGCAGCGTTGGGGGTGTTTTACCTGGAAACACCATATATTTT. Full variable domain (missing parts from reference TRBV29-1 and TRBJ1-3): SAVISQKPSRDICQRGTSLTIQCQVDSQVTMMFWYRQQPGQSLTLIATANQGSEATYESGFVIDKFPISRPNLTFSTLTVSNMSPEDSSIYLCSVGGVLPGNTIYFGEGSWLTVV.

The V and J genes are TRBV7-3 and TRBJ2-1; TRBD1 agrees at 9 bases. CDR3 length: 15 amino acids. The trim removed 5 bases at V and 6 bases at J, leaving 8 bases unmatched. Germline loops: CDR1 SGHTA, CDR2 FQGTGA. DNA for the CDR3: TGTGCCAGCAGCCCCGGGACAGGGATAGTCAATGAGCAGTTCTTC. As protein: CASSPGTGIVNEQFF.

This rearrangement joins TRBV18 to TRBJ2-7; 7 nucleotides agree with TRBD2. Germline loops: CDR1 KGHSH, CDR2 LQKENI. After removal of 3 bases from V and 5 bases from J, the junction contained 4 bases not matched to a gene. This CDR3 spans 13 amino acids. The CDR3 sequence: CASSPRERNEQYF. CDR3 DNA: TGTGCCAGCTCACCGCGGGAGCGGAACGAGCAGTACTTC.

The V and J genes are TRBV5-1 and TRBJ1-1, with D tentatively TRBD1 (6 bases). The CDR3 has 15 amino acids. Germline V lookup: CDR1 SGHRS, CDR2 YFSETQ. The V end was cut by 4 bases, the J end by 1 base, with 14 bases between. As DNA, the CDR3 is TGCGCCAGCAGCCTTTTGGGACACAGGAACACTGAAGCTTTCTTT. Its protein product is CASSLLGHRNTEAFF.

The chain carries TRBV6-5 and TRBJ1-2; the D is unclear. This CDR3 region has 11 residues. Trimming took 6 bases from V and 3 from J, leaving 5 bases between them. Germline CDR1 and CDR2: MNHEY and SVGAGI. CDR3 loop: CASRTDYGYTF. CDR3 coding DNA: TGTGCCAGCAGAACAGACTATGGCTACACCTTC.

The CDR3 sequence is CASSSSGGGYPSSYEQYF. The CDR3 nucleotides read TGTGCCAGCAGCTCGTCAGGTGGGGGATACCCGAGCTCCTACGAGCAGTACTTC. The chain carries TRBV7-9 and TRBJ2-7; the D call may be TRBD1 or TRBD2 (5 bases each). In germline, CDR1 is SEHNR, CDR2 FQNEAQ (reference sequence). Trimming pared 4 bases from V and 0 bases from J, leaving 22 bases between. The CDR3 is 18 amino acids.

The chain couples TRBV14 to TRBJ2-7; perhaps TRBD1 as D (6 bases). CDR3 length: 13 residues. Trimming left V 4 bases short and J 5 bases short, with 12 bases between. Germline V lookup: CDR1 SGHDN, CDR2 FVKESK. The CDR3 bases are TGTGCCAGCAGCCCGCAGGGGCGGGACGAGCAGTACTTC. It codes for CASSPQGRDEQYF.

The chain carries TRBV19 and TRBJ2-7; the match to TRBD2 covers 14 bases. CDR1 and CDR2 (germline): LNHDA, SQIVND (reference sequence). J gave up 2 bases and V 3 bases, and 3 bases lay outside the gene matches. This CDR3 is built from 16 residues. CDR3 in amino acids: CASSMGLAGAAYEQYF. DNA of the CDR3: TGTGCCAGTAGTATGGGACTAGCGGGGGCCGCCTACGAGCAGTACTTC.

The rearrangement links TRBV2 to TRBJ2-1; 7 bases agree with TRBD2. CDR1 and CDR2 from the germline V gene are SNHLY and FYNNEI. The ends lost 6 bases at V and 5 bases at J; junction bases unmatched: 10. The CDR3 totals 15 residues. The CDR3 loop is CASRTLSGGHNEQFF. CDR3 sequence (DNA): TGTGCCAGCAGGACCCTATCGGGAGGACACAATGAGCAGTTCTTC.

The genes are TRBV30 and TRBJ2-3, with no clear D. Germline-derived CDR1 and CDR2 are GTSNPN and SVGIG (reference sequence). The CDR3 consists of 12 residues. Trimming took 6 bases from V and 2 from J, leaving 9 bases between them. The CDR3 nucleotides read TGTGCCTGTACCGAGAACACAGATACGCAGTATTTT. It translates to CACTENTDTQYF.

CDR3 sequence: CASSLEGVEVNEQFF. The CDR3 DNA reads TGTGCCAGCAGCCTTGAAGGGGTTGAGGTCAATGAGCAGTTCTTC. The chain has TRBV13 and TRBJ2-1, with a possible D match to TRBD1 (5 bases). Deletions cut 5 bases from V and 6 bases from J, with 17 bases between. Germline CDR1 and CDR2: PRHDT and FYEKMQ (reference sequence). This CDR3 has 15 residues.

This clone was detected a few times. The chain couples TRBV5-4 to TRBJ1-5, with D unclear. The germline gives CDR1 SGHNT, CDR2 YYREEE (reference sequence). The CDR3 extends over 13 amino acids. The germline V and J ends were trimmed by 4 bases and 0 bases, with 5 bases remaining between them. The CDR3 spells CASSPGSNQPQHF. The CDR3, as DNA: TGTGCCAGCAGCCCGGGTAGCAATCAGCCCCAGCATTTT.

The genes are TRBV4-1 and TRBJ2-3, with 13 bases fitting TRBD2. J was trimmed by 10 bases and V by 2 bases; bases with no gene match: 3. The CDR3 contains 14 residues. CDR1 and CDR2 (germline): MGHRA, YSYEKL. The CDR3 DNA sequence: TGCGCCAGCAGCCAACGACTAGCGGGGGGTTCGCAGTATTTT. Its translation: CASSQRLAGGSQYF.

The chain is built from TRBV6-5 and TRBJ1-1; D is unclear. V was clipped by 6 bases and J by 6 bases, with 11 bases between them. This CDR3 contains 12 residues. Per germline, CDR1 MNHEY and CDR2 SVGAGI. The CDR3 is CASRETYSEAFF. As DNA, the CDR3 is TGTGCCAGCAGGGAGACTTACTCTGAAGCTTTCTTT.

This clone was observed once. The CDR3 sequence is CASGPDRGEAFF. The CDR3 coding sequence is TGTGCCAGCGGACCGGACAGGGGTGAAGCTTTCTTT. The chain is built from TRBV2 and TRBJ1-1; 9 bases agree with TRBD1. With 8 bases clipped from V and 7 bases from J, the junction kept 5 bases outside the gene matches. This CDR3 is 12 amino acids long. Germline values: CDR1 SNHLY, CDR2 FYNNEI.